The clone carrying this T cell receptor beta chain was detected a few times. Antigen unknown. These data are taken from a study of persistence of HIV-infected CD4 T cells. General observations from the study: TCRbeta richness was lower in CMV- and Gag-responding cells than in anti-CD3/anti-CD28-responding cells.

Lysates of CMV-infected fibroblasts at around 9.9 ug/mL stimulated these cells. CD4+ T cells upregulating both CD40 ligand and CD69 were sorted as responding cells. The libraries were made with immunoSEQ version 4 in survey mode. Some clones are missing from TCRdb's copy, which holds only in-frame ones; the method was immunoSEQ multiplex PCR. The sample lists some 21,000 clones, more than 75% occurring once. In germline, CDR1 is MNHEY, CDR2 SVGAGI. V lost 5 bases to trimming and J lost 4 bases, with 14 bases between them. The CDR3 sequence is 14 residues long. The chain carries TRBV6-5 and TRBJ1-1; no clear D. The starting material was CD4+ T cells sorted from PBMCs after 18-hour stimulation, obtained from a patient who received antiretroviral therapy. The sequence was collected from an adult man with HIV who was CMV-seropositive. The DNA for the CDR3 is TGTGCCAGCAGTCTTTACTCTTCGGGCACTGAAGCTTTCTTT. It encodes CASSLYSSGTEAFF.